The rows below give T cell receptor beta chains drawn from one sample of a study of T-cell reconstitution after alpha-beta-depleted transplantation in children. TCRdb passed the PCR reads through MiXCR, listing each CDR3 protein once. The sample includes a few hundred thousand distinct CDR3 sequences, roughly 27% of them seen just once. Sequenced here: PBMCs, sampled before TCRalphabeta/CD19-depleted stem cell transplant. All receptors derive from a boy under two years old with Wiskott-Aldrich syndrome, due to receive a stem cell transplant. Both conserved end residues are part of each CDR3. Each record gives: V gene, J gene, CDR3 protein.

>TRBV5-8|TRBJ1-1
CASSFSLGGPLEAFF
>TRBV6-1|TRBJ2-2
CASSGLAGGSGELFF
>TRBV5-1|TRBJ2-6
CASSLIGGTVGANVLTF
>TRBV20-1|TRBJ2-1
CSAVAGLNNDQFF
>TRBV10-2|TRBJ2-1
CASSVGTSGSDEQFF
>TRBV4-1|TRBJ2-6
CASSPRETGANVLTF
>TRBV25-1|TRBJ2-1
CASSELGGGQFF
>TRBV18|TRBJ1-1
CASSPIGQGGTEAFF
>TRBV4-1|TRBJ2-7
CASSPFWGAEQYF
>TRBV15|TRBJ2-1
CATSRDWRGNYNEQFF
>TRBV27|TRBJ2-7
CASSRRDTLTYEQYF
>TRBV5-6|TRBJ2-5
CASSLGLKQETQYF
>TRBV24-1|TRBJ1-6
CAARQGSPLHF
>TRBV7-8|TRBJ2-2
CASRNSGINTGELFF
>TRBV11-2|TRBJ2-3
CASSLEILSTGTDTQYF
>TRBV5-1|TRBJ1-1
CASSLAAPGGSANTEAFF
>TRBV7-3|TRBJ1-6
CASSLQGQNSPLHF
>TRBV12-3/TRBV12-4|TRBJ1-4
CASSFRTGAEKLFF
>TRBV7-6|TRBJ2-1
CASDDGNEQFF
>TRBV27|TRBJ2-7
CASTRGGSSYEQYF
>TRBV5-1|TRBJ2-7
CASSLATPSYEQYF
>TRBV15|TRBJ2-3
CATSRENSGPDTQYF